This T cell receptor beta chain emerged from a study of spatial heterogeneity in lung cancer. Study background: Matched bulk RNA-seq yielded a T cell module score, and TCR transcript counts in tumor regions correlated strongly with that score.

In the library, each TCR cDNA molecule bore its own unique molecular identifier. TCRdb processed the 5' RACE reads anew with MiXCR; each CDR3 protein has one entry. The sample has some 5,000 distinct CDR3 sequences, 9% to 15% seen once; the top ten hold roughly 48%. Within the sample, this clonotype is medium-sized. What it recognizes is unknown. The V end was cut by 0 bases, the J end by 4 bases, with 7 bases between. Per germline, CDR1 SGDLS and CDR2 YYNGEE. This CDR3 has 14 residues. Time point reported: sample taken at primary tumor resection. Study-wide results and caveats: Intratumoral expanded alpha and beta TCR counts were found to track tumor mutation counts.

The specimen was lung tumor tissue, collected at surgery. The chain links TRBV9 to TRBJ1-4, with D maybe TRBD1 (5 bases). This receptor was taken from a male donor with early-stage non-small cell lung cancer. The CDR3 reads CASSVVDNNEKLFF. DNA of the CDR3: TGTGCCAGCAGCGTAGTGGACAATAATGAAAAACTGTTTTTT.